The clone carrying this T cell receptor (beta chain) was seen a single time. Clones were sequenced by immunoSEQ multiplex PCR, and TCRdb holds only the in-frame ones, with some missing. This sample has approximately 70,000 clones; more than 75% occur once, and the top ten carry 6.9%. This CDR3 spans 13 amino acids. Trimming stripped 8 bases from V and 4 bases from J, with 14 bases between. The sample comes from a study of OX40 agonist ivuxolimab in advanced cancers. This chain uses TRBV23-1 with TRBJ2-5; D gene uncertain. TRBV23-1 is annotated as an ORF whose role is uncertain. The sample in question was CD4+ or CD8+ T cells sorted from blood, obtained in a trial of the OX40 agonist ivuxolimab. The sequence came from an adult with an advanced solid tumor such as melanoma, head and neck, liver or kidney cancer. CDR3 protein: CASPRRTLETQYF. The CDR3 DNA follows: TGCGCCAGCCCTCGCAGAACCCTAGAGACCCAGTACTTC.